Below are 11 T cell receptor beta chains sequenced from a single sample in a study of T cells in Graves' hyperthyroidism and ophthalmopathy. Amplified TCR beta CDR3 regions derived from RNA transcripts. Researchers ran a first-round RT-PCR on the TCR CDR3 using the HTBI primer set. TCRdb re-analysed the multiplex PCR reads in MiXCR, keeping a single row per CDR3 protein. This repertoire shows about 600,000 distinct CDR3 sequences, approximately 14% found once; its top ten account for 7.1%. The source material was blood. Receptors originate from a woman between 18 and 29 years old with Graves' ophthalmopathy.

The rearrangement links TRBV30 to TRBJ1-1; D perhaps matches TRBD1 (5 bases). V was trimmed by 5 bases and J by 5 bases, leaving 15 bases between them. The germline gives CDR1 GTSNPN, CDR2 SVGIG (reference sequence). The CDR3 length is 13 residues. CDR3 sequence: CAWGANEGTEAFF. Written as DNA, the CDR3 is TGTGCCTGGGGGGCCAACGAGGGGACTGAAGCTTTCTTT. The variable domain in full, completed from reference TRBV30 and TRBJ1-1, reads SQTIHQWPATLVQPVGSPLSLECTVEGTSNPNLYWYRQAAGRGLQLLFYSVGIGQISSEVPQNLSASRPQDRQFILSSKKLLLSDSGFYLCAWGANEGTEAFFGQGTRLTVV.

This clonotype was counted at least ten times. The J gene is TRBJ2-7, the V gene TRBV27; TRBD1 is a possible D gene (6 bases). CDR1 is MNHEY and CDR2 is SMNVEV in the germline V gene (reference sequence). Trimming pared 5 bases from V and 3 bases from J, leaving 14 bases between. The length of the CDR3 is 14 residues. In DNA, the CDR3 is TGTGCCAGCAGTCTCAGGGGCTTACGCTACGAGCAGTACTTC. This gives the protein CASSLRGLRYEQYF.

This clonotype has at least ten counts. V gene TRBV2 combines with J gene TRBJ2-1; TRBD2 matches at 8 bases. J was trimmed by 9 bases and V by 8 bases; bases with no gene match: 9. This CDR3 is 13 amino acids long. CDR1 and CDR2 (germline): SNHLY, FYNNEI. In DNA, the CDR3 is TGTGCCAGCCCCCAAGGGACTAGTTTTGAGCAGTTCTTC. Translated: CASPQGTSFEQFF. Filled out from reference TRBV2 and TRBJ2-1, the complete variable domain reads EPEVTQTPSHQVTQMGQEVILRCVPISNHLYFYWYRQILGQKVEFLVSFYNNEISEKSEIFDDQFSVERPDGSNFTLKIRSTKLEDSAMYFCASPQGTSFEQFFGPGTRLTVL.

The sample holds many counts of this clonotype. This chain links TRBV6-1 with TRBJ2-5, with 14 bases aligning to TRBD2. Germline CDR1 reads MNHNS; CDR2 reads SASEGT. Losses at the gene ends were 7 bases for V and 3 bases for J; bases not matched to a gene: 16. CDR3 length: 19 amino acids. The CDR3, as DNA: TGTGCCAGCAACCCACCAGGACTAGCGGGAGGTTCGGGCAAAGAGACCCAGTACTTC. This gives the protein CASNPPGLAGGSGKETQYF.

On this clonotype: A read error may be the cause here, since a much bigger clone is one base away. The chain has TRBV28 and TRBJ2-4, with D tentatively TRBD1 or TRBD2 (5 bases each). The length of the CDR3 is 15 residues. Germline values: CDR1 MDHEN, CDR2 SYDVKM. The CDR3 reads CASSFRGAPPDIQHF. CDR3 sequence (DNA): TGTGCCAGCAGTTTTAGAGGGGCTCCACCGGACATTCAGCACTTC.

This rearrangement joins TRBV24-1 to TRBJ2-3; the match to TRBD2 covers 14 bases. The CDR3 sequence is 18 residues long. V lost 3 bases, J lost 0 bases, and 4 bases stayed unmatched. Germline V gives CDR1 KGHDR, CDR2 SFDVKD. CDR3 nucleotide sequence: TGTGCCACCAGTGATCCGGGGACTAGCGGGAGAAGCACAGATACGCAGTATTTT. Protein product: CATSDPGTSGRSTDTQYF.

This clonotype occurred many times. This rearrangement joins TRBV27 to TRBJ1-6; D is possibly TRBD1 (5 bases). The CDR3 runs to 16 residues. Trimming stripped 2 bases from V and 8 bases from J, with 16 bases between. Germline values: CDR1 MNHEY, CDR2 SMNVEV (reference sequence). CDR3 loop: CASSLLPVGGDSPLHF. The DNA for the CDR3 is TGTGCCAGCAGTTTACTCCCGGTTGGGGGGGATTCACCCCTCCACTTT.

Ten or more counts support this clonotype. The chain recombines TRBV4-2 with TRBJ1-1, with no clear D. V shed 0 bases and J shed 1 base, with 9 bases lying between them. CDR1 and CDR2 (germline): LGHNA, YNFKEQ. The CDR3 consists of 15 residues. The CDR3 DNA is TGTGCCAGCAGCCAAGAGTTACGGAGGAACACTGAAGCTTTCTTT. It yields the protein CASSQELRRNTEAFF.

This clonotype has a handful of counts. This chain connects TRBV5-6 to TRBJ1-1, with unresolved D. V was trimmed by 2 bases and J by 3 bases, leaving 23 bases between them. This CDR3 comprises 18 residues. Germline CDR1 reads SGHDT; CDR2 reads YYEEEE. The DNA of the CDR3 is TGTGCCAGCAGCTTTAAGGACGGAGACCTCCTCGGGGACACTGAAGCTTTCTTT. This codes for CASSFKDGDLLGDTEAFF.

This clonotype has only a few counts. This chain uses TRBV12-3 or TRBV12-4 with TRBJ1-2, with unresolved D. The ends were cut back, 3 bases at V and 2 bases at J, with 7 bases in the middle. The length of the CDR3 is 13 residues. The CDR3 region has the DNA TGTGCCAGCAGTTTTAGGGAAAACTATGGCTACACCTTC. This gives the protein CASSFRENYGYTF.

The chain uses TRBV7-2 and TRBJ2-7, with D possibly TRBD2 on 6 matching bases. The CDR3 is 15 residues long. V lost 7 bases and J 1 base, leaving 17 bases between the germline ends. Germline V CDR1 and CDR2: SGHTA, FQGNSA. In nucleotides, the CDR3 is TGTGCCAGCACCCCCACCGGGAGACGGTCCTACGAGCAGTACTTC. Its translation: CASTPTGRRSYEQYF.